This T cell receptor beta chain was recovered during a study of T cells in Graves' hyperthyroidism and ophthalmopathy. The V segment lost 3 bases and the J segment 4 bases; nucleotides outside the gene matches: 2. The length of the CDR3 is 14 residues. Germline V gene data show CDR1 as MRHNA and CDR2 as SNTAGT. For this clonotype: What it binds is not known.

The study left out patients who had uncontrolled infection, other autoimmune disease, pregnancy or lactation. Findings and caveats of the study: Among thyroid clonotypes expanded above 0.001, most also appeared in blood.

Template material for amplifying TCR beta CDR3 regions consisted of RNA transcripts. Primed by the HTBI set, a first-round RT-PCR was run on the TCR CDR3. MiXCR, run by TCRdb on the multiplex PCR reads, gives a single entry per CDR3 protein. Of about 270,000 distinct CDR3 sequences in the sample, about 20% were seen once. The gene calls are TRBV6-4 and TRBJ2-1; 8 bases are a match to TRBD2. This clonotype was sampled from a man between 25 and 39 years old with Graves' ophthalmopathy. Sequenced: blood. CDR3 protein: CASSELAEYNEQFF. In nucleotides, the CDR3 is TGTGCCAGCAGTGAACTAGCGGAGTACAATGAGCAGTTCTTC.